The 5 T cell receptor beta chains presented below share a single source sample, sequenced in a study of T cells in Graves' hyperthyroidism and ophthalmopathy. Using RNA transcripts as the source, TCR beta CDR3 regions were amplified. The HTBI set primed first-round TCR CDR3 RT-PCR. TCRdb called the multiplex PCR reads again in MiXCR, with one record for every CDR3 protein. Altogether hundreds of thousands of distinct CDR3 sequences are present, roughly 14% being singletons, with the ten largest covering 4% to 5.5%. Specimen: blood. The receptors originated from a woman aged 40 to 55 with Graves' ophthalmopathy.

This clonotype was picked up many times. J is TRBJ1-2 and V is TRBV12-3 or TRBV12-4; D possibly corresponds to TRBD1 (6 bases). The V end lost 2 bases, the J end lost 2 bases, and 15 bases lay between the germline ends. The CDR3 spans 16 residues. The CDR3 region is CASSLRGDIQNYGYTF. DNA for the CDR3: TGTGCCAGCAGTTTAAGGGGGGACATCCAAAACTATGGCTACACCTTC.

The table lists this clonotype with many counts. The gene calls are TRBV4-1 and TRBJ1-5; D remains ambiguous. Germline V CDR1 and CDR2: MGHRA, YSYEKL. Between the trimmed V and J ends, which lost 4 bases and 3 bases, there was a span of 10 bases. The CDR3 length is 14 residues. This CDR3 is CASSPKAVNQPQHF. The CDR3 bases are TGCGCCAGCAGCCCCAAGGCAGTCAATCAGCCCCAGCATTTT.

A note on this clonotype: A read error is possible here, since a much larger clone lies one base away. The chain is built from TRBV19 and TRBJ1-1; D remains ambiguous. The length of the CDR3 is 15 residues. Germline V gene lookup returns CDR1 LNHDA and CDR2 SQIVND (reference sequence). In nucleotides, the CDR3 is TGTGCCGGTAGTATAGATAACGGAAGGAACACTGAAGCTTTCTTT. It encodes CAGSIDNGRNTEAFF.

The table lists this clonotype with many counts. The gene calls are TRBV2 and TRBJ1-3; 8 nucleotides line up with TRBD1. Germline V CDR1 and CDR2: SNHLY, FYNNEI. The CDR3 covers 15 residues. V gave up 6 bases and J gave up 0 bases; unmatched junction bases: 4. CDR3 in DNA: TGTGCCAGCAGCAGACAGGGGCTCTCTGGAAACACCATATATTTT. Translating it yields CASSRQGLSGNTIYF. The variable domain in full, with the rest retrieved from reference TRBV2 and TRBJ1-3, is EPEVTQTPSHQVTQMGQEVILRCVPISNHLYFYWYRQILGQKVEFLVSFYNNEISEKSEIFDDQFSVERPDGSNFTLKIRSTKLEDSAMYFCASSRQGLSGNTIYFGEGSWLTVV.

This clonotype was observed many times. J is TRBJ2-7 and V is TRBV11-2; 7 bases agree with TRBD2. CDR1 and CDR2 from the germline V gene are SGHAT and FQNNGV. With 2 bases clipped from V and 5 bases from J, the junction kept 3 bases outside the gene matches. The CDR3 length is 13 residues. The CDR3 nucleotides read TGTGCCAGCAGCTTACTAGCGGTCCACGAGCAGTACTTC. This translates into CASSLLAVHEQYF.